These T cell receptor beta chains were read from a single sample in a study of blood T cell repertoires in COVID-19. Sequencing used immunoSEQ multiplex PCR; TCRdb keeps in-frame clones, though not all of them. Of under 130,000 clones in the sample, about three quarters are singletons; the top ten hold roughly a fifth. Sequenced input: peripheral blood. These receptors all come from an older woman with acute or convalescent COVID-19. The CDR3 runs from the conserved cysteine through the conserved F or W. D genes are given only for firm matches. The listing skips clone size in some rows; elsewhere it reads once, few, many or a size class.

TRBV14	TRBD1	15	TRBJ2-4	-	CASSPHGTGRHIQYF	TGTGCCAGCAGCCCCCACGGGACAGGGAGGCACATTCAGTACTTC
TRBV24-1	TRBD2	15	TRBJ2-1	-	CATSDRLAGHDEQFF	TGTGCCACCAGTGACCGACTAGCGGGGCACGATGAGCAGTTCTTC
TRBV18	TRBD1	14	TRBJ1-4	-	CASSERTGKEKLFF	TGTGCCAGCTCGGAACGGACAGGGAAGGAAAAACTGTTTTTT
TRBV5-1	-	14	TRBJ1-6	few	CASSLGVDNSPLHF	TGCGCCAGCAGCTTGGGAGTCGATAATTCACCCCTCCACTTT
TRBV7-2	TRBD1	15	TRBJ1-5	-	CASSLGTGGYQPQHF	TGTGCCAGCAGCTTAGGGACAGGGGGATATCAGCCCCAGCATTTT
TRBV28	-	15	TRBJ1-5	once	CASSRRSGANQPQHF	TGTGCCAGCAGCCGCCGGAGCGGGGCAAATCAGCCCCAGCATTTT
TRBV9	-	15	TRBJ2-7	-	CASSVSQGNVNEQYF	TGTGCCAGCAGCGTGTCACAGGGTAACGTTAACGAGCAGTACTTC
TRBV9	TRBD1	13	TRBJ2-5	many	CASSSDRLGTQYF	TGTGCCAGCAGCTCGGACAGGCTGGGGACCCAGTACTTC
TRBV5-8	TRBD1	14	TRBJ1-2	-	CASSSTGQGSGYTF	TGTGCCAGCAGCTCGACGGGACAGGGGTCTGGCTACACCTTC
TRBV9	TRBD1	16	TRBJ2-5	-	CASSKDTGGFKETQYF	TGTGCCAGCAGCAAAGATACAGGGGGCTTTAAAGAGACCCAGTACTTC
TRBV4-1	-	14	TRBJ2-1	-	CASSPTLTGNEQFF	TGCGCCAGCAGCCCGACTCTGACGGGCAATGAGCAGTTCTTC
TRBV14	TRBD2	14	TRBJ2-7	-	CASSRGLASDEQYF	TGTGCCAGCAGCCGAGGACTAGCTTCCGACGAGCAGTACTTC
TRBV10-3	-	14	TRBJ2-5	-	CAISESNSQETQYF	TGTGCCATCAGTGAGTCCAACAGCCAAGAGACCCAGTACTTC